This TCR beta chain was sequenced in a study of blood T cell repertoires in COVID-19 (dated by TCRdb to the early 2020s). In the study overall: The collaborator samples originated in the United States, Italy and Spain and spanned the acute and convalescent phases of COVID-19. The material from the prospective study consisted of cDNA or gDNA derived from T cells, B-cell-depleted T cells, or PBMCs. Subjects who had been exposed to COVID-19, were actively infected with it, or had recovered from it provided the deeply sampled blood TCRbeta repertoires that made up the dataset. The repertoires were released in a freely available public database meant as a resource for research on the immune response to SARS-CoV-2. The samples were drawn from the first 160 participants of the ongoing ImmuneRACE study and from 950 to 1,500 subjects provided by 6 global collaborators. A de-identified subject ID, COVID-19 status, age in years and sex were almost always included in the sample metadata. HLA class I and class II types, where available, came from metadata supplied by the sample provider rather than from assay-based typing.

General findings and caveats noted by the study authors: Clinical and demographic metadata were provided uncurated, with the amount varying by source and participant.

TCRbeta CDR3 regions were amplified from genomic DNA using the immunoSEQ Assay, a bias-controlled multiplex PCR. Per the authors' processing: The number of nucleated cells in each sample was estimated from the amplification of reference gene primers within the assay. To quantify the absolute abundance of each unique TCRbeta CDR3 rearrangement, sequence reads were collapsed and filtered. For each sample, productive Simpson clonality was calculated as the square root of Simpson's diversity index across productive rearrangements. Drawn from immuneACCESS, this table holds only the in-frame rearrangements with V and J called that TCRdb kept. Clones are partly lost; checked studies trace under half to an unresolved V gene and leave the rest unexplained. Clone size and the V and J calls come from that table; the DNA yielded D and trimming. The sample profile shows 100,000 to 150,000 clones; around 83% of them were found once. The ten biggest clones cover about 6.3% of the sample.

This clone was counted a single time. The antigen it binds to is not known. No much larger clonotype is one base removed from it; base qualities were not supplied. Each collaborating institution followed its own protocols to collect whole blood in K2EDTA tubes. For TCRbeta analysis, collaborators shipped samples as frozen whole blood, isolated PBMCs, or DNA extracted from either of those sample types. V is clipped by 6 bases and J by 0 bases, and the sequence between their germline boundaries is 5 bases long. Reading from cysteine to phenylalanine, the CDR3 counts 12 amino acids. Left in the record is the CDR3 DNA by itself, 36 bases read in frame from the first base.

The chain is encoded by TRBV12-3 or TRBV12-4 joined to TRBJ1-2; the D gene remains uncertain. Specimen: peripheral blood. The receptor was derived from an elderly man with active or convalescent COVID-19. This receptor has the CDR3 CASSQSNYGYTF. The nucleotide sequence reads TGTGCCAGCAGCCAATCTAACTATGGCTACACCTTC.